Sequencing of this TCR beta chain was carried out in a study of T cell changes during pregnancy in multiple sclerosis. Profiling relied on immunoSEQ multiplex PCR, and the TCRdb table lists in-frame clones only, not all of them. The table records approximately 43,000 clones, around four fifths of them present only once. The CDR3 runs 13 residues. Trimming took off 8 bases at V and 8 bases at J, with 21 bases between the two ends. Per germline, CDR1 SQVTM and CDR2 ANQGSEA. Sequencing was performed on CD4+ T cells from peripheral blood mononuclear cells, taken before pregnancy. This chain joins TRBV29-1 and TRBJ1-2, with a tentative D call TRBD1 (5 bases). This TCR was recovered from a female donor with multiple sclerosis, enrolled in a pregnancy study. Here the CDR3 DNA reads TGCAGCATTTCCCAGGGAGGCGTTGAGGGCTACACCTTC. Translated, it gives CSISQGGVEGYTF.